The clone carrying this TCR beta chain was observed many times. This sample was included in a study of prognosis after radiotherapy for stage I lung cancer. Study-level background: The study deemed all of its non-small cell lung cancer patients medically inoperable.

Genomic DNA was the source, and TCR beta CDR3 was amplified from it by two-round multiplex PCR. Round one of PCR was performed, and it used primers specific to each TRBV and TRBJ gene. A single record per CDR3 protein comes from TCRdb applying MiXCR to the multiplex PCR reads. The profile shows about 51,000 distinct CDR3 sequences, about 35% of them singletons. The CDR3 is made up of 16 amino acids. V shed 5 bases and J shed 0 bases, with 15 bases lying between them. Germline V CDR1 and CDR2: SGHRS, YFSETQ. Peripheral blood, about 6 milliliters per draw, was collected at each of two time points. The V call is TRBV5-1, the J call TRBJ2-1; D may be TRBD2 (5 bases). This sequence originates from a donor aged 50 or older with non-small cell lung cancer. Sample: PBMCs, taken before or after stereotactic body radiation therapy (not recorded which). In DNA form, the CDR3 reads TGCGCCAGCAGTCCCTCCGGGGAAAGCTCCTACAATGAGCAGTTCTTC. This encodes CASSPSGESSYNEQFF.